The next 10 T cell receptor beta chains were all read from a single sample in a study of T cell responses to AZD1222 COVID-19 vaccine. The data were produced by immunoSEQ multiplex PCR, yet TCRdb's version contains in-frame clones alone and is incomplete. The sample contains about 57,000 clones, about 85% of which appear only once. Sequenced here: peripheral blood, sampled on day 0 of AZD1222 vaccination. The receptor source for this set is an adult in good health.

This chain connects TRBV2 to TRBJ1-4; D remains unclear. In germline, CDR1 is SNHLY, CDR2 FYNNEI. V shed 0 bases and J shed 7 bases, with 15 bases lying between them. The CDR3 loop spans 16 amino acids. The CDR3 here is CASSEAFSPGGEKLFF. Written as DNA, the CDR3 is TGTGCCAGCAGTGAAGCGTTCAGCCCTGGCGGTGAAAAACTGTTTTTT.

The J gene is TRBJ2-7, the V gene TRBV11-2; 11 positions agree with TRBD2. Germline V lookup: CDR1 SGHAT, CDR2 FQNNGV. This CDR3 spans 16 amino acids. The V segment lost 5 bases and the J segment 4 bases; nucleotides outside the gene matches: 10. CDR3 sequence: CASSISSGGLLYEQYF. DNA of the CDR3: TGTGCCAGCAGCATTTCTAGCGGGGGGCTACTATACGAGCAGTACTTC. Filled out from reference TRBV11-2 and TRBJ2-7, the complete variable domain reads EAGVAQSPRYKIIEKRQSVAFWCNPISGHATLYWYQQILGQGPKLLIQFQNNGVVDDSQLPKDRFSAERLKGVDSTLKIQPAKLEDSAVYLCASSISSGGLLYEQYFGPGTRLTVT.

The rearrangement joins TRBV27 to TRBJ1-1, with 7 bases fitting TRBD1. Germline lookup yields CDR1 MNHEY and CDR2 SMNVEV (reference sequence). Trimming at V came to 5 bases and at J to 5 bases, leaving 5 bases not matched to a gene. The CDR3 contains 13 residues. CDR3 loop: CASSLQGRTEAFF. In DNA, the CDR3 is TGTGCCAGCAGTCTACAGGGGAGGACTGAAGCTTTCTTT.

The chain joins TRBV12-3 or TRBV12-4 to TRBJ2-3; D is ambiguous. The CDR3 is made up of 11 amino acids. V was pared by 8 bases and J by 10 bases, with 13 bases between. The CDR3 is CASGSYVAQYF. DNA of the CDR3: TGTGCCAGCGGATCCTACGTAGCGCAGTATTTT.

Only one count was recorded for this clone. The gene calls are TRBV3-1 (or the pseudogene TRBV3-2) and TRBJ1-1; D is unclear. CDR1 LGHDT and CDR2 YNNKEL come from the germline V gene (reference sequence). The CDR3 totals 14 residues. V was trimmed by 4 bases and J by 0 bases, leaving 9 bases between them. As DNA, the CDR3 is TGTGCCAGCAGCCTGTCAATAATGAACACTGAAGCTTTCTTT. Amino acids: CASSLSIMNTEAFF.

V is TRBV6-5 and J is TRBJ1-2; D remains unclear. V dropped 6 bases and J dropped 4 bases, with 9 bases sitting between them. The germline gives CDR1 MNHEY, CDR2 SVGAGI. The CDR3 is 12 amino acids. CDR3 region: CASSSDGYGYTF. The CDR3 DNA is TGTGCCAGCAGCTCTGACGGCTATGGCTACACCTTC.

The genes are TRBV19 and TRBJ1-2; possibly TRBD1 for D (5 bases). The CDR3 contains 14 residues. Trimming took 1 base from V and 2 from J, leaving 8 bases between them. From germline, CDR1 is LNHDA and CDR2 SQIVND (reference sequence). The chain's CDR3 is CASSIGGSNYGYTF. The DNA of the CDR3 is TGTGCCAGTAGTATAGGGGGGAGCAACTATGGCTACACCTTC.

The chain recombines TRBV9 with TRBJ2-7; 7 bases are a match to TRBD1. This CDR3 contains 15 residues. CDR1 SGDLS and CDR2 YYNGEE come from the germline V gene. Germline trimming cut 0 bases from V and 13 bases from J; bases unmatched to any gene: 16. DNA of the CDR3: TGTGCCAGCAGCGTAGGTGGGGACAGCCACCTTCCTGTCTACTTC. Translating gives CASSVGGDSHLPVYF.

In its sample, this clone was seen once. V gene TRBV7-9 combines with J gene TRBJ1-5, with D maybe TRBD1 (5 bases). This CDR3 is 12 amino acids long. Trimming took off 5 bases at V and 5 bases at J, with 7 bases between the two ends. Looked up from germline, CDR1 is SEHNR and CDR2 is FQNEAQ (reference sequence). The CDR3 sequence: CASSGGDQPQHF. As DNA, the CDR3 is TGTGCCAGCAGCGGGGGGGATCAGCCCCAGCATTTT.

The chain employs TRBV9 and TRBJ2-3; TRBD1 might be the D (5 bases). The CDR3 is made up of 16 amino acids. V was cut by 0 bases and J by 0 bases, with 11 bases left in between. Germline-derived CDR1 and CDR2 are SGDLS and YYNGEE. The CDR3 DNA reads as TGTGCCAGCAGCGTAGATCCAGGGCGAAGCACAGATACGCAGTATTTT. Its protein product is CASSVDPGRSTDTQYF.